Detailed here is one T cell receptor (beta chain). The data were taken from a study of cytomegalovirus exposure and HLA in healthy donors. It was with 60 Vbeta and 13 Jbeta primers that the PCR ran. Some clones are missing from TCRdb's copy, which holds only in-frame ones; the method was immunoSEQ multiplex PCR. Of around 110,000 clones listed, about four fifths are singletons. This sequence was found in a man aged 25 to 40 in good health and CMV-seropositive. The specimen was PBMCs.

The DNA for the CDR3 is TGTGCCAGCAGTTTAGATCTTCTCAGCTCCTATAATTCACCCCTCCACTTT. Translation: CASSLDLLSSYNSPLHF. The rearrangement uses TRBV27 and TRBJ1-6; no clear D gene. CDR1 MNHEY and CDR2 SMNVEV come from the germline V gene (reference sequence). Trimming removed 2 bases from V and 0 bases from J, with 11 bases in between. CDR3 length equals 17 residues.